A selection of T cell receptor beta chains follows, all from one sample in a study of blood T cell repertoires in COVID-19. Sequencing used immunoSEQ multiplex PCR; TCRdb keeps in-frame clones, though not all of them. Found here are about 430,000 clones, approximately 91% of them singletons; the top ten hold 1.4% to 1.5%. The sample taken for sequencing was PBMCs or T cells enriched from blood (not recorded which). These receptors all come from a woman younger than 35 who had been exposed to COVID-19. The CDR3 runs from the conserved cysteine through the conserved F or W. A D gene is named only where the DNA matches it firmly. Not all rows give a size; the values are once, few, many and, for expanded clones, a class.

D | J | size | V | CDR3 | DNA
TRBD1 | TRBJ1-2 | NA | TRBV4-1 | CASSWDRDPYGYTF | TGCGCCAGCAGCTGGGACAGGGACCCTTATGGCTACACCTTC
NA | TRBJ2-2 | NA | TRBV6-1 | CASSERAERNTGELFF | TGTGCCAGCAGTGAGCGGGCAGAACGAAACACCGGGGAGCTGTTTTTT
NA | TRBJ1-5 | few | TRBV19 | CASTPPGLYQPQHF | TGTGCCAGTACCCCCCCCGGGTTATATCAGCCCCAGCATTTT
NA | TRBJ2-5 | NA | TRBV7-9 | CASSLGGVARYQETQYF | TGTGCCAGCAGCTTAGGTGGGGTAGCGCGGTACCAAGAGACCCAGTACTTC
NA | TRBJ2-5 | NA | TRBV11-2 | CASSPSETQYF | TGTGCCAGCAGCCCCTCTGAGACCCAGTACTTC
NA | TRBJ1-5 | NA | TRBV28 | CASSFVSGNNQPQHF | TGTGCCAGCAGTTTTGTTTCAGGGAACAATCAGCCCCAGCATTTT
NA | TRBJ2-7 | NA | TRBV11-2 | CASSLVMRGLYEQYF | TGTGCCAGCAGCTTAGTTATGCGGGGACTCTACGAGCAGTACTTC
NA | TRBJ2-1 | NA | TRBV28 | CATNTADYNEQFF | TGTGCCACCAATACAGCGGACTACAATGAGCAGTTCTTC
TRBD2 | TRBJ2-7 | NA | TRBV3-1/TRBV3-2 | CASSLPGLGLYEQYF | TGTGCCAGCAGCCTGCCGGGACTAGGTCTCTACGAGCAGTACTTC
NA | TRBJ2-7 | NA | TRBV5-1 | CASSLVQALGEQYF | TGCGCCAGCAGCTTGGTACAGGCCCTTGGCGAGCAGTACTTC
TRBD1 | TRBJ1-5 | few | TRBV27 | CASAKLPLDRGHQPQHF | TGTGCCAGTGCCAAACTCCCGCTGGACAGGGGTCATCAGCCCCAGCATTTT
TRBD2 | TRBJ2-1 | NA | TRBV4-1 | CASSQVYAGGPGQDEQFF | TGCGCCAGCAGCCAAGTTTACGCGGGAGGGCCAGGTCAGGATGAGCAGTTCTTC
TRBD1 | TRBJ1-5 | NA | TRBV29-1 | CSVTGNGRTGNQPQHF | TGCAGCGTGACAGGGAATGGCAGAACTGGCAATCAGCCCCAGCATTTT
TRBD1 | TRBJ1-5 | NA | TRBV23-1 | CASSQSTGANQPQHF | TGCGCCAGCAGTCAATCGACAGGGGCGAACCAGCCCCAGCATTTT
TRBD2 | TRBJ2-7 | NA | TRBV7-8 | CASSPQASGGNYEQYF | TGTGCCAGCAGCCCCCAGGCTAGCGGGGGGAACTACGAGCAGTACTTC
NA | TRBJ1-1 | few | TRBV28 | CASSLSGNTEAFF | TGTGCCAGCAGTTTATCAGGGAACACTGAAGCTTTCTTT
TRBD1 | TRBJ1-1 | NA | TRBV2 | CASSEQGGTEAFF | TGTGCCAGCAGTGAACAGGGGGGCACTGAAGCTTTCTTT
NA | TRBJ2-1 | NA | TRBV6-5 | CASSLDRQSYNEQFF | TGTGCCAGCAGCCTCGACAGGCAATCCTACAATGAGCAGTTCTTC
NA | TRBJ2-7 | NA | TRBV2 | CASSATGHGYEQYF | TGTGCCAGCAGTGCAACGGGACACGGATACGAGCAGTACTTC